This TCR beta chain was observed in a study of blood T cell repertoires in COVID-19. Across the study: PBMCs, B-cell-depleted T cells, or T cells provided the cDNA or gDNA that made up the material.

This clone occurred a few times. V was trimmed by 3 bases and J by 4 bases, leaving 16 bases between them. The CDR3 contains 16 residues. Per the germline V gene, CDR1 is LNHDA and CDR2 is SQIVND (reference sequence). Profiled with immunoSEQ multiplex PCR; TCRdb holds only in-frame clones, not every one. The sample carries 150,000 or so clones, approximately 85% recorded once. This clonotype was sampled from a man between 60 and 75 years old with COVID-19, enrolled during active disease. The rearrangement uses TRBV19 and TRBJ1-5; D is perhaps TRBD1 (6 bases). The sequenced material came from peripheral blood. CDR3 residues: CASSIGSGGGNQPQHF. The CDR3 DNA is TGTGCCAGTAGTATCGGTAGTGGGGGCGGGAATCAGCCCCAGCATTTT. Based on the CDR3 plus reference TRBV19 and TRBJ1-5, the full variable domain is DGGITQSPKYLFRKEGQNVTLSCEQNLNHDAMYWYRQDPGQGLRLIYYSQIVNDFQKGDIAEGYSVSREKKESFPLTVTSAQKNPTAFYLCASSIGSGGGNQPQHFGDGTRLSIL.